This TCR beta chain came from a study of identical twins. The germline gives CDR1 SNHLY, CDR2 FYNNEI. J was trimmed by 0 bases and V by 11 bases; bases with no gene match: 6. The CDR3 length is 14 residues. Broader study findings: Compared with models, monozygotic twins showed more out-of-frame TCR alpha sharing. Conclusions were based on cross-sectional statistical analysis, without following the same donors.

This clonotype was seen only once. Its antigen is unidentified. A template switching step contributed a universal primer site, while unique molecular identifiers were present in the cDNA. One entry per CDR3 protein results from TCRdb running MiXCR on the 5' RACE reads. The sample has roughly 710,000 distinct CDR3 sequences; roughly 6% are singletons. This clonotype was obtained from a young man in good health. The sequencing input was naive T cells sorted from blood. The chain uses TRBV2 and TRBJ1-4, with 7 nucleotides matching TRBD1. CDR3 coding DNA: TGTGCCCGACGACAGGGAACAACTAATGAAAAACTGTTTTTT. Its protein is CARRQGTTNEKLFF.